Included here is one TCR beta chain sequence, with context. This sample is drawn from a study of cytomegalovirus exposure and HLA in healthy donors. Sequencing was performed with immunoSEQ multiplex PCR; in TCRdb, only in-frame clones are kept and a portion is missing. The sample has 180,000 or so clones, roughly 86% seen once; the top ten hold 6% to 8%. The sequenced sample was PBMCs. This sequence originates from a man aged 30 to 45 in good health and CMV-seropositive.

This CDR3 is CASSVLDSLETQYF. The CDR3 DNA follows: TGTGCCAGCAGTGTCCTCGACAGTTTGGAGACCCAGTACTTC. The gene calls are TRBV6-1 and TRBJ2-5; D might be TRBD1 (5 bases). Germline CDR1 MNHNS, CDR2 SASEGT. V lost 4 bases to trimming and J lost 5 bases, with 14 bases between them. CDR3 length equals 14 residues.